The rows below give T cell receptor beta chains drawn from one sample of a study of response to subunit inactivated influenza vaccine. TCRdb re-analysed the RT-PCR reads in MiXCR, keeping a single row per CDR3 protein. This table holds about 800,000 distinct CDR3 sequences, about 20% found once. The specimen comprised PBMCs from blood, sampled about 5 days after vaccination. The receptor source for this set is a man aged 45-65 years who received an inactivated influenza vaccine. CDR3s include the opening cysteine and the closing phenylalanine or tryptophan. The D gene is left open where the match is weak. The size of a clone is reported for some rows only, either as once, few or many, or as a class for expanded clones.

D gene: NA; J gene: TRBJ2-1; clone size: few; V gene: TRBV5-1; CDR3 protein: CASSLASWGNEQFF; CDR3 DNA: TGCGCCAGCAGCTTGGCTAGCTGGGGCAATGAGCAGTTCTTC
D gene: NA; J gene: TRBJ2-1; clone size: NA; V gene: TRBV14; CDR3 protein: CASSQDMWTTYNEQFF; CDR3 DNA: TGTGCCAGCAGCCAAGATATGTGGACAACCTACAATGAGCAGTTCTTC
D gene: NA; J gene: TRBJ2-3; clone size: many; V gene: TRBV12-3/TRBV12-4; CDR3 protein: CASSSASLSTDTQYF; CDR3 DNA: TGTGCCAGCAGTTCGGCTAGCCTTAGCACAGATACGCAGTATTTT
D gene: NA; J gene: TRBJ2-7; clone size: NA; V gene: TRBV6-1; CDR3 protein: CASRPRRAGYEQYF; CDR3 DNA: TGTGCCAGCAGACCCAGGAGGGCTGGCTACGAGCAGTACTTC
D gene: NA; J gene: TRBJ2-2; clone size: once; V gene: TRBV6-2/TRBV6-3; CDR3 protein: CASIGPNTGELFF; CDR3 DNA: TGTGCCAGCATTGGACCAAACACCGGGGAGCTGTTTTTT
D gene: TRBD1; J gene: TRBJ2-1; clone size: many; V gene: TRBV6-5; CDR3 protein: CASSYGTGVNEQFF; CDR3 DNA: TGTGCCAGCAGTTACGGGACAGGGGTCAATGAGCAGTTCTTC
D gene: NA; J gene: TRBJ2-1; clone size: NA; V gene: TRBV3-1; CDR3 protein: CASSPEEGSYNEQFF; CDR3 DNA: TGTGCCAGCAGCCCAGAGGAGGGATCCTACAATGAGCAGTTCTTC
D gene: TRBD2; J gene: TRBJ2-1; clone size: many; V gene: TRBV29-1; CDR3 protein: CSVRLRLAANEQFF; CDR3 DNA: TGCAGCGTTCGTTTGCGACTAGCGGCCAATGAGCAGTTCTTC
D gene: NA; J gene: TRBJ1-1; clone size: few; V gene: TRBV12-3/TRBV12-4; CDR3 protein: CASSPSWTVTEAFF; CDR3 DNA: TGTGCCAGCAGTCCTTCATGGACGGTTACTGAAGCTTTCTTT
D gene: TRBD2; J gene: TRBJ2-1; clone size: NA; V gene: TRBV20-1; CDR3 protein: CSARGGLAGRTNEQFF; CDR3 DNA: TGCAGTGCTAGGGGAGGACTAGCGGGAAGGACCAATGAGCAGTTCTTC
D gene: TRBD2; J gene: TRBJ2-1; clone size: NA; V gene: TRBV12-3/TRBV12-4; CDR3 protein: CASSSRLAGVPQEQFF; CDR3 DNA: TGTGCCAGCAGTTCCCGACTAGCGGGAGTTCCCCAAGAGCAGTTCTTC
D gene: NA; J gene: TRBJ1-5; clone size: NA; V gene: TRBV20-1; CDR3 protein: CSAAQELNQPQHF; CDR3 DNA: TGCAGTGCTGCACAGGAACTCAATCAGCCCCAGCATTTT
D gene: NA; J gene: TRBJ2-7; clone size: few; V gene: TRBV15; CDR3 protein: CATSTGDGYEQYF; CDR3 DNA: TGTGCCACCAGCACGGGGGACGGCTACGAGCAGTACTTC
D gene: NA; J gene: TRBJ2-7; clone size: few; V gene: TRBV5-1; CDR3 protein: CASSPQGRGYEQYF; CDR3 DNA: TGCGCCAGCAGCCCGCAGGGTCGAGGGTACGAGCAGTACTTC
D gene: NA; J gene: TRBJ2-7; clone size: NA; V gene: TRBV4-2; CDR3 protein: CASSLGGVLEQYF; CDR3 DNA: TGTGCCAGCAGCCTTGGGGGAGTTTTAGAGCAGTACTTC
D gene: TRBD2; J gene: TRBJ2-1; clone size: NA; V gene: TRBV5-1; CDR3 protein: CASSLEILVAGGDQFF; CDR3 DNA: TGCGCCAGCAGCTTGGAGATCCTGGTTGCGGGAGGTGATCAGTTCTTC
D gene: NA; J gene: TRBJ2-7; clone size: NA; V gene: TRBV4-3; CDR3 protein: CASSQVHRDYEQYF; CDR3 DNA: TGCGCCAGCAGCCAAGTCCACAGGGACTACGAGCAGTACTTC
D gene: NA; J gene: TRBJ2-2; clone size: NA; V gene: TRBV6-6; CDR3 protein: CASRIDNTGELFF; CDR3 DNA: TGTGCCAGCAGGATCGACAACACCGGGGAGCTGTTTTTT
D gene: TRBD2; J gene: TRBJ2-5; clone size: few; V gene: TRBV20-1; CDR3 protein: CSARVPSGVRETQYF; CDR3 DNA: TGCAGTGCTAGAGTGCCTAGCGGGGTGAGGGAGACCCAGTACTTC
D gene: NA; J gene: TRBJ1-4; clone size: NA; V gene: TRBV7-8; CDR3 protein: CASSLVATGQANEKLFF; CDR3 DNA: TGTGCCAGCAGCTTAGTCGCCACAGGCCAAGCTAATGAAAAACTGTTTTTT
D gene: NA; J gene: TRBJ2-1; clone size: few; V gene: TRBV27; CDR3 protein: CASSLGPGAHNEQFF; CDR3 DNA: TGTGCCAGCAGTTTGGGACCGGGGGCTCACAATGAGCAGTTCTTC
D gene: TRBD2; J gene: TRBJ2-1; clone size: NA; V gene: TRBV20-1; CDR3 protein: CSAGLAGATNEQFF; CDR3 DNA: TGCAGTGCTGGACTAGCGGGGGCTACTAATGAGCAGTTCTTC
D gene: NA; J gene: TRBJ2-2; clone size: NA; V gene: TRBV7-9; CDR3 protein: CASSFLTLTGELFF; CDR3 DNA: TGTGCCAGCAGCTTCCTCACTCTCACCGGGGAGCTGTTTTTT
D gene: NA; J gene: TRBJ2-7; clone size: NA; V gene: TRBV14; CDR3 protein: CASSQALLSYEQYF; CDR3 DNA: TGTGCCAGCAGCCAAGCATTGCTGTCCTACGAGCAGTACTTC
D gene: NA; J gene: TRBJ2-3; clone size: many; V gene: TRBV5-4; CDR3 protein: CASSFLGSSTDTQYF; CDR3 DNA: TGTGCCAGCAGCTTTCTCGGGAGTAGCACAGATACGCAGTATTTT
D gene: TRBD1; J gene: TRBJ1-2; clone size: few; V gene: TRBV7-2; CDR3 protein: CASSMGQAVYGYTF; CDR3 DNA: TGTGCCAGCAGCATGGGACAGGCGGTCTATGGCTACACCTTC
D gene: TRBD2; J gene: TRBJ2-7; clone size: NA; V gene: TRBV12-3/TRBV12-4; CDR3 protein: CASSRTSGGLSSYEQYF; CDR3 DNA: TGTGCCAGCAGTCGAACTAGCGGGGGGTTAAGCTCCTACGAGCAGTACTTC
D gene: NA; J gene: TRBJ2-7; clone size: NA; V gene: TRBV3-1; CDR3 protein: CASSQEESRQYF; CDR3 DNA: TGTGCCAGCAGCCAAGAGGAATCCCGGCAGTACTTC
D gene: NA; J gene: TRBJ1-2; clone size: few; V gene: TRBV28; CDR3 protein: CASKGGGRSYGYTF; CDR3 DNA: TGTGCCAGCAAAGGCGGGGGGCGCAGCTATGGCTACACCTTC
D gene: NA; J gene: TRBJ2-7; clone size: once; V gene: TRBV30; CDR3 protein: CAWSVIRTEIYEQYF; CDR3 DNA: TGTGCCTGGAGTGTAATTAGGACAGAGATCTACGAGCAGTACTTC
D gene: NA; J gene: TRBJ1-3; clone size: few; V gene: TRBV15; CDR3 protein: CATSRDRVSGNTIYF; CDR3 DNA: TGTGCCACCAGCAGAGATCGTGTCTCTGGAAACACCATATATTTT
D gene: NA; J gene: TRBJ1-5; clone size: NA; V gene: TRBV6-5; CDR3 protein: CASVYFGGRSSQPQHF; CDR3 DNA: TGTGCCAGCGTTTACTTCGGGGGGCGGTCGAGTCAGCCCCAGCATTTT
D gene: NA; J gene: TRBJ2-1; clone size: many; V gene: TRBV7-8; CDR3 protein: CASSISTSLGATEQFF; CDR3 DNA: TGTGCCAGCAGCATTTCTACTTCTTTAGGGGCGACTGAGCAGTTCTTC
D gene: TRBD1; J gene: TRBJ2-1; clone size: few; V gene: TRBV5-1; CDR3 protein: CASSLQGAEVNEQFF; CDR3 DNA: TGCGCCAGCAGCTTGCAGGGGGCGGAGGTCAATGAGCAGTTCTTC
D gene: TRBD1; J gene: TRBJ2-7; clone size: NA; V gene: TRBV28; CDR3 protein: CASSFPDRGTYEQYF; CDR3 DNA: TGTGCCAGCAGTTTCCCCGACAGGGGAACCTACGAGCAGTACTTC
D gene: NA; J gene: TRBJ2-1; clone size: once; V gene: TRBV5-1; CDR3 protein: CASSLTADMGYNEQFF; CDR3 DNA: TGCGCCAGCAGCTTAACGGCGGACATGGGGTACAATGAGCAGTTCTTC
D gene: NA; J gene: TRBJ2-2; clone size: few; V gene: TRBV6-1; CDR3 protein: CASSRGGGHGELFF; CDR3 DNA: TGTGCCAGCTCCAGAGGGGGGGGGCACGGGGAGCTGTTTTTT
D gene: TRBD1; J gene: TRBJ1-1; clone size: NA; V gene: TRBV6-2/TRBV6-3; CDR3 protein: CASSWTGRHTEAFF; CDR3 DNA: TGTGCCAGCAGCTGGACAGGACGTCACACTGAAGCTTTCTTT
D gene: TRBD1; J gene: TRBJ2-3; clone size: few; V gene: TRBV20-1; CDR3 protein: CSATQRDRVTDTQYF; CDR3 DNA: TGCAGTGCTACACAACGGGACAGGGTAACAGATACGCAGTATTTT
D gene: TRBD2; J gene: TRBJ2-3; clone size: NA; V gene: TRBV3-1; CDR3 protein: CASSPAGLAVSRPVGTQYF; CDR3 DNA: TGTGCCAGCAGCCCAGCCGGACTAGCGGTTTCTCGGCCGGTGGGTACGCAGTATTTT
D gene: NA; J gene: TRBJ2-1; clone size: NA; V gene: TRBV28; CDR3 protein: CASGVSRTVSYNEQFF; CDR3 DNA: TGTGCCAGCGGGGTTAGCAGGACAGTCTCCTACAATGAGCAGTTCTTC
D gene: TRBD1; J gene: TRBJ2-7; clone size: NA; V gene: TRBV9; CDR3 protein: CASSVDPGQGTYEQYF; CDR3 DNA: TGTGCCAGCAGCGTAGACCCTGGACAGGGAACCTACGAGCAGTACTTC
D gene: NA; J gene: TRBJ2-7; clone size: once; V gene: TRBV5-1; CDR3 protein: CASSWRGRQDGEQYF; CDR3 DNA: TGCGCCAGCAGCTGGAGGGGACGGCAAGATGGGGAGCAGTACTTC
D gene: TRBD1; J gene: TRBJ2-2; clone size: NA; V gene: TRBV12-3/TRBV12-4; CDR3 protein: CASTTGTGRNTGELFF; CDR3 DNA: TGTGCCAGCACGACCGGGACAGGGAGAAACACCGGGGAGCTGTTTTTT
D gene: NA; J gene: TRBJ1-1; clone size: few; V gene: TRBV12-3/TRBV12-4; CDR3 protein: CASSRAINTEAFF; CDR3 DNA: TGTGCCAGCAGCCGCGCCATCAACACTGAAGCTTTCTTT
D gene: NA; J gene: TRBJ2-2; clone size: NA; V gene: TRBV4-2; CDR3 protein: CASSQEVRGANTGELFF; CDR3 DNA: TGTGCCAGCAGCCAAGAGGTTAGGGGGGCGAACACCGGGGAGCTGTTTTTT
D gene: NA; J gene: TRBJ2-1; clone size: NA; V gene: TRBV12-3/TRBV12-4; CDR3 protein: CASSFLRGPSYNEQFF; CDR3 DNA: TGTGCCAGCAGTTTCTTGCGGGGGCCCTCCTACAATGAGCAGTTCTTC
D gene: TRBD1; J gene: TRBJ2-7; clone size: few; V gene: TRBV20-1; CDR3 protein: CSAPLNRGGEQYF; CDR3 DNA: TGCAGTGCTCCGTTAAACAGGGGCGGCGAGCAGTACTTC
D gene: NA; J gene: TRBJ2-7; clone size: NA; V gene: TRBV6-5; CDR3 protein: CASSYSYQTHYEQYF; CDR3 DNA: TGTGCCAGCAGTTACTCGTACCAGACCCACTACGAGCAGTACTTC
D gene: NA; J gene: TRBJ2-5; clone size: NA; V gene: TRBV25-1; CDR3 protein: CASSELPGDHQETQYF; CDR3 DNA: TGTGCCAGCAGTGAACTCCCAGGGGACCATCAAGAGACCCAGTACTTC
D gene: NA; J gene: TRBJ1-4; clone size: NA; V gene: TRBV7-9; CDR3 protein: CASSLLQGGKLFF; CDR3 DNA: TGTGCCAGCAGCTTACTGCAGGGCGGTAAACTGTTTTTT